The rows below give T cell receptor beta chains drawn from one sample of a study of T cell responses to AZD1222 COVID-19 vaccine. This table comes from immunoSEQ multiplex PCR, and its TCRdb copy is limited to in-frame clones, with some not included. Of 68,000 or so clones in the sample, around nine tenths were seen once. The source material was peripheral blood, sampled on day 0 of AZD1222 vaccination. The receptors shown here come from an adult in good health. Both conserved end residues are part of each CDR3. A D gene is named only where the DNA matches it firmly. The size field is filled for only some rows; it gives once, few, many or a size class.

d_gene	j_gene	len	abundance	v_gene	CDR3aa	CDR3nt
.	TRBJ1-1	16	.	TRBV2	CASSESPASMNTEAFF	TGTGCCAGCAGTGAATCCCCGGCGAGTATGAACACTGAAGCTTTCTTT
.	TRBJ1-1	15	.	TRBV4-2	CASSQGWLGNTEAFF	TGTGCCAGCAGCCAAGGATGGCTCGGGAACACTGAAGCTTTCTTT
.	TRBJ2-1	15	.	TRBV11-2	CASSLVSDVYNEQFF	TGTGCCAGCAGCTTAGTAAGTGATGTTTACAATGAGCAGTTCTTC
.	TRBJ2-5	13	.	TRBV24-1	CATSDISRETQYF	TGTGCCACCAGTGATATCTCCCGAGAGACCCAGTACTTC
TRBD2	TRBJ2-1	16	once	TRBV24-1	CATSDLSGRGYNEQFF	TGTGCCACCAGTGATCTTAGCGGGAGAGGATACAATGAGCAGTTCTTC
TRBD2	TRBJ2-7	15	.	TRBV5-1	CASSEIAGMVYEQYF	TGCGCCAGCAGCGAAATAGCGGGGATGGTCTACGAGCAGTACTTC
TRBD2	TRBJ2-5	17	once	TRBV7-2	CASSFLRTSGTKETQYF	TGTGCCAGCAGCTTCTTAAGGACTAGCGGGACAAAAGAGACCCAGTACTTC
.	TRBJ2-1	18	.	TRBV27	CASSLSAGWGGLGVEQFF	TGTGCCAGCAGTTTATCTGCCGGGTGGGGCGGCCTGGGAGTTGAGCAGTTCTTC
.	TRBJ2-2	17	.	TRBV19	CASISPWGAANTGELFF	TGTGCCAGTATCTCCCCCTGGGGTGCTGCGAACACCGGGGAGCTGTTTTTT
.	TRBJ1-4	14	.	TRBV5-6	CASTSTTWDEKLFF	TGTGCCAGCACCTCAACTACTTGGGATGAAAAACTGTTTTTT
.	TRBJ1-2	15	.	TRBV9	CASSVGSSANYGYTF	TGTGCCAGCAGCGTAGGGAGTAGTGCTAACTATGGCTACACCTTC
.	TRBJ1-5	13	.	TRBV12-3/TRBV12-4	CASSANSNQPQHF	TGTGCCAGCAGCGCGAATAGCAATCAGCCCCAGCATTTT
.	TRBJ1-3	13	.	TRBV18	CASSPPGADTIYF	TGTGCCAGCTCACCACCGGGCGCAGACACCATATATTTT
.	TRBJ1-5	13	.	TRBV19	CASSTHTHQPQHF	TGTGCCAGTAGTACCCATACCCATCAGCCCCAGCATTTT
.	TRBJ1-3	14	few	TRBV5-1	CASSPVGGGNTIYF	TGCGCCAGCAGCCCTGTGGGTGGTGGAAACACCATATATTTT
TRBD2	TRBJ2-5	14	few	TRBV2	CASRKVAGVETQYF	TGTGCCAGCAGGAAGGTAGCGGGAGTAGAGACCCAGTACTTC
.	TRBJ2-1	15	.	TRBV5-1	CASSLAQNSYNEQFF	TGCGCCAGCAGCTTGGCTCAGAATTCCTACAATGAGCAGTTCTTC
.	TRBJ2-7	16	.	TRBV4-2	CASSQDGGTGSSEQYF	TGTGCCAGCAGCCAAGATGGGGGAACAGGTTCCAGCGAGCAGTACTTC
.	TRBJ2-1	16	once	TRBV7-2	CASTAPSFYSYNEQFF	TGTGCCAGCACCGCGCCTAGCTTCTACTCCTACAATGAGCAGTTCTTC
.	TRBJ1-1	14	.	TRBV7-9	CASSAGHSNTEAFF	TGTGCCAGCAGCGCGGGACATTCGAACACTGAAGCTTTCTTT
.	TRBJ1-2	15	.	TRBV5-6	CASSVDSVRGYGYTF	TGTGCCAGCAGCGTAGACAGTGTACGTGGCTATGGCTACACCTTC
.	TRBJ1-2	14	.	TRBV19	CASSIQGSNYGYTF	TGTGCCAGTAGTATCCAGGGCAGCAATTATGGCTACACCTTC
TRBD1	TRBJ2-2	15	.	TRBV10-3	CAISVMDRGGGELFF	TGTGCCATCAGTGTCATGGACAGGGGTGGGGGGGAGCTGTTTTTT
.	TRBJ1-1	12	.	TRBV2	CASRGGNTEAFF	TGTGCCAGTCGAGGGGGGAACACTGAAGCTTTCTTT
TRBD2	TRBJ2-3	13	.	TRBV10-2	CASRAGGKDTQYF	TGCGCCAGCAGGGCGGGAGGGAAAGATACGCAGTATTTT
.	TRBJ1-2	12	.	TRBV5-1	CASSSDGNGYTF	TGCGCCAGCAGTTCGGACGGGAATGGCTACACCTTC
.	TRBJ2-1	14	once	TRBV3-1/TRBV3-2	CASSQVGAHGEQFF	TGTGCCAGCAGCCAAGTCGGGGCCCACGGGGAGCAGTTCTTC
TRBD1	TRBJ1-2	18	few	TRBV5-4	CASRPRQGLPLTGYGYTF	TGTGCCAGCAGACCCAGACAGGGCCTCCCCCTAACTGGCTATGGCTACACCTTC
.	TRBJ1-1	13	.	TRBV11-2	CASSSNQNTEAFF	TGTGCCAGCAGCTCTAACCAGAACACTGAAGCTTTCTTT
.	TRBJ2-7	15	once	TRBV29-1	CSVSGTQFSSYEQYF	TGCAGCGTCTCCGGGACCCAGTTTTCGTCCTACGAGCAGTACTTC
TRBD2	TRBJ2-2	15	once	TRBV4-3	CASSQYAGGGGELFF	TGCGCCAGCAGCCAATATGCGGGAGGGGGCGGGGAGCTGTTTTTT
TRBD1	TRBJ2-7	12	.	TRBV9	CASSTGQGVQYF	TGTGCCAGCAGCACCGGACAGGGAGTGCAGTACTTC
TRBD1	TRBJ1-1	16	few	TRBV28	CASSATPGQGPTEAFF	TGTGCCAGCAGTGCGACTCCGGGACAGGGCCCAACTGAAGCTTTCTTT
TRBD2	TRBJ2-1	14	once	TRBV18	CASSGTSGSNEQFF	TGTGCCAGCTCTGGGACTAGCGGGAGTAATGAGCAGTTCTTC
.	TRBJ1-1	14	.	TRBV6-6	CASSRDGGYTEAFF	TGTGCCAGCAGCCGGGACGGGGGTTACACTGAAGCTTTCTTT
TRBD1	TRBJ1-2	15	.	TRBV4-1	CASSLRTGEVYGYTF	TGCGCCAGCAGCCTCCGGACAGGGGAGGTCTATGGCTACACCTTC
TRBD1	TRBJ2-7	14	once	TRBV5-1	CASSFDRGVGEQYF	TGCGCCAGCAGCTTCGACAGGGGAGTAGGCGAGCAGTACTTC
.	TRBJ1-2	13	.	TRBV27	CASSLSGGYGYTF	TGTGCCAGCAGTTTATCAGGGGGGTATGGCTACACCTTC
TRBD2	TRBJ2-2	17	.	TRBV18	CASSFSSGSVNTGELFF	TGTGCCAGCTCATTCTCCAGCGGGAGCGTGAACACCGGGGAGCTGTTTTTT
TRBD1	TRBJ1-1	18	.	TRBV18	CASSPLVRGRPQNTEAFF	TGTGCCAGCTCACCACTTGTCAGGGGGCGACCTCAGAACACTGAAGCTTTCTTT
.	TRBJ1-4	15	once	TRBV25-1	CASSDNQSLNEKLFF	TGTGCCAGCAGTGATAACCAGAGCCTTAATGAAAAACTGTTTTTT
.	TRBJ1-5	14	.	TRBV6-5	CASSRTVSNQPQHF	TGTGCCAGCAGTAGGACAGTTTCCAATCAGCCCCAGCATTTT
.	TRBJ2-1	15	.	TRBV28	CASSYLFPNNNEQFF	TGTGCCAGCAGTTATCTTTTTCCCAACAACAATGAGCAGTTCTTC
.	TRBJ2-7	12	.	TRBV6-9	CADLGQPYEQYF	TGTGCCGATCTGGGGCAGCCATACGAGCAGTACTTC
.	TRBJ2-3	12	.	TRBV4-1	CASSHTADTQYF	TGCGCCAGCAGCCATACGGCAGATACGCAGTATTTT
.	TRBJ1-1	14	.	TRBV4-1	CASSHKTGNTEAFF	TGCGCCAGCAGCCACAAGACAGGGAACACTGAAGCTTTCTTT
.	TRBJ2-3	15	.	TRBV5-4	CASSLGGTPLDTQYF	TGTGCCAGCAGCTTGGGCGGGACCCCACTGGATACGCAGTATTTT
.	TRBJ1-2	13	.	TRBV6-5	CASSYSGSYGYTF	TGTGCCAGCAGTTACTCGGGCAGCTATGGCTACACCTTC
TRBD2	TRBJ2-3	16	.	TRBV6-4	CASSEISGRGADTQYF	TGTGCCAGCAGTGAAATCAGCGGGAGGGGGGCAGATACGCAGTATTTT
TRBD2	TRBJ2-7	15	.	TRBV7-2	CASSSQAGFSYEQYF	TGTGCCAGCAGCTCCCAAGCGGGATTCTCCTACGAGCAGTACTTC
TRBD1	TRBJ2-3	15	.	TRBV15	CATSREGTGPDTQYF	TGTGCCACCAGCAGAGAAGGGACAGGGCCAGATACGCAGTATTTT
TRBD2	TRBJ2-2	18	few	TRBV3-1/TRBV3-2	CASSQRASGRYGTGELFF	TGTGCCAGCAGCCAACGGGCTAGCGGGAGGTATGGCACCGGGGAGCTGTTTTTT
.	TRBJ1-2	17	.	TRBV7-9	CASSFTISGEVGYGYTF	TGTGCCAGCAGCTTTACGATATCCGGGGAGGTTGGATATGGCTACACCTTC
TRBD1	TRBJ1-3	15	.	TRBV7-9	CASSSDRASGNTIYF	TGTGCCAGCAGCTCCGACAGGGCGTCTGGAAACACCATATATTTT
TRBD1	TRBJ1-6	17	.	TRBV2	CASSVKQGASYNSPLHF	TGTGCCAGCAGCGTAAAACAGGGGGCGTCCTATAATTCACCCCTCCACTTT
.	TRBJ1-4	16	once	TRBV4-2	CASSQDSGGGSEKLFF	TGTGCCAGCAGCCAAGATTCGGGAGGAGGTAGTGAAAAACTGTTTTTT
TRBD2	TRBJ2-1	16	.	TRBV6-4	CASSERTSGDTKEQFF	TGTGCCAGCAGTGAAAGGACTAGCGGGGATACGAAGGAGCAGTTCTTC
.	TRBJ1-2	11	.	TRBV6-1	CASSENYPCTF	TGTGCCAGCAGTGAAAATTACCCTTGCACCTTC
.	TRBJ1-5	13	once	TRBV4-2	CASSQDVNQPQHF	TGTGCCAGCAGCCAAGACGTCAATCAGCCCCAGCATTTT